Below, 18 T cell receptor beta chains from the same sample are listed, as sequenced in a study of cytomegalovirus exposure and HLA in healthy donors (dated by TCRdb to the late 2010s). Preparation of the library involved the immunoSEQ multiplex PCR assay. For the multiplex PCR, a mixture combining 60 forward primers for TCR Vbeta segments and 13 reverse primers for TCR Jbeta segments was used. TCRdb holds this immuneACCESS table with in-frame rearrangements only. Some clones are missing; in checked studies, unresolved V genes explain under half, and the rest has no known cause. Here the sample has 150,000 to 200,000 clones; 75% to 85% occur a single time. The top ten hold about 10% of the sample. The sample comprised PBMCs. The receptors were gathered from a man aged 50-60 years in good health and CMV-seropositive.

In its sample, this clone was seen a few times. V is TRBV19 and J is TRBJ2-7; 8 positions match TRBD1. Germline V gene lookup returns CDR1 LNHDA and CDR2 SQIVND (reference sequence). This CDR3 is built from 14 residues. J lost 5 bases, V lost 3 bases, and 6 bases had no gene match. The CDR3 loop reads CASSMVSGGNEQYF. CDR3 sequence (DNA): TGTGCCAGTAGTATGGTGTCAGGGGGCAACGAGCAGTACTTC. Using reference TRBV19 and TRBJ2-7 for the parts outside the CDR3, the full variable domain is DGGITQSPKYLFRKEGQNVTLSCEQNLNHDAMYWYRQDPGQGLRLIYYSQIVNDFQKGDIAEGYSVSREKKESFPLTVTSAQKNPTAFYLCASSMVSGGNEQYFGPGTRLTVT.

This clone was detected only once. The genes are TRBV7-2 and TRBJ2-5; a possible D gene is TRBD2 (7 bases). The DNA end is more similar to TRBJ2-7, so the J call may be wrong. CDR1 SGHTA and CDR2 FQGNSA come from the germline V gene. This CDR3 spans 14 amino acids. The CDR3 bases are TGTGCCAGCAGCCCTTTAGGGGGGGCCTACGAGCAGTACTTC. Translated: CASSPLGGAYEQYF.

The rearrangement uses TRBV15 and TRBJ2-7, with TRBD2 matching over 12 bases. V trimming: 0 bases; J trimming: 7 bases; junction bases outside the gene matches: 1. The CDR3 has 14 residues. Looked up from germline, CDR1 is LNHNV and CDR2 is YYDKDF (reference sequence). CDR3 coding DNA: TGTGCCACCAGCAGAGAACTAGCGGGAGGTGAGCAGTACTTC. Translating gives CATSRELAGGEQYF.

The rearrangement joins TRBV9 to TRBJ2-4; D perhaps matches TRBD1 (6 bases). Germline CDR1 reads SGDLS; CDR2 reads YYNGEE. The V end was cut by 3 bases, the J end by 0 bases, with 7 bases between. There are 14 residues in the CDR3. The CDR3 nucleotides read TGTGCCAGCAGCGCAGGGGTAGCCAAAAACATTCAGTACTTC. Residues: CASSAGVAKNIQYF.

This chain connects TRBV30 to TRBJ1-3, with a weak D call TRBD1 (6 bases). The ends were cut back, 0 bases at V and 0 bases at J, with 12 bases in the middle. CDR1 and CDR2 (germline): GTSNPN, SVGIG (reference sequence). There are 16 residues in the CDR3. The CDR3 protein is CAWSVAGASSGNTIYF. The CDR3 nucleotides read TGTGCCTGGAGTGTAGCAGGGGCGAGCTCTGGAAACACCATATATTTT. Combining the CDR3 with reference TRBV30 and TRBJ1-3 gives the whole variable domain SQTIHQWPATLVQPVGSPLSLECTVEGTSNPNLYWYRQAAGRGLQLLFYSVGIGQISSEVPQNLSASRPQDRQFILSSKKLLLSDSGFYLCAWSVAGASSGNTIYFGEGSWLTVV.

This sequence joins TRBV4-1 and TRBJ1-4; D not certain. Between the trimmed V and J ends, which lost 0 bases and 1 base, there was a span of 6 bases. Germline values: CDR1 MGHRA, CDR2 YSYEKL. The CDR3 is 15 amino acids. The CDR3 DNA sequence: TGCGCCAGCAGCCAAGATCCCCAAACTAATGAAAAACTGTTTTTT. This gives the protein CASSQDPQTNEKLFF.

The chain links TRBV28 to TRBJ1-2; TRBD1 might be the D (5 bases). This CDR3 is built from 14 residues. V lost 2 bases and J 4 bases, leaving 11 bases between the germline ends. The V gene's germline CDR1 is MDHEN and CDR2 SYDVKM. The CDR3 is CASSLREGIYGYTF. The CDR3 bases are TGTGCCAGCAGTTTAAGGGAGGGGATCTATGGCTACACCTTC.

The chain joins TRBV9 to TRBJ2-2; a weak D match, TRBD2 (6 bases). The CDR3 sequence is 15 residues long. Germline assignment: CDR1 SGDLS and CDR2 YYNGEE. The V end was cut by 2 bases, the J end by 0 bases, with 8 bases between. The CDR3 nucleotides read TGTGCCAGCAGCGTGACGGGAGCGAACACCGGGGAGCTGTTTTTT. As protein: CASSVTGANTGELFF.

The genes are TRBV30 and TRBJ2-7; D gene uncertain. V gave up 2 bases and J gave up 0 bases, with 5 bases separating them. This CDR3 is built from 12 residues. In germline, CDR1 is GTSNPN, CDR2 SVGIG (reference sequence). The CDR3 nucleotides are TGTGCCTGGAGTTTGAGCTCCTACGAGCAGTACTTC. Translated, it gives CAWSLSSYEQYF.

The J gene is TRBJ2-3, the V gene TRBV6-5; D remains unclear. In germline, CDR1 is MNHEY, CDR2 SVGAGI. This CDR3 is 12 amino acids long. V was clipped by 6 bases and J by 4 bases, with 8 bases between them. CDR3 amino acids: CASRSTADTQYF. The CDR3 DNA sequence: TGTGCCAGCAGATCTACCGCAGATACGCAGTATTTT.

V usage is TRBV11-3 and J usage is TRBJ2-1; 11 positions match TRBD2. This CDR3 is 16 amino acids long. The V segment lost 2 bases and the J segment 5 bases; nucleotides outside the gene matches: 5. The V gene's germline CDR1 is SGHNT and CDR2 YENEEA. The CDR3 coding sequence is TGTGCCAGCAGCTTACGTAGCGGGAGGGAAAACAATGAGCAGTTCTTC. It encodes CASSLRSGRENNEQFF.

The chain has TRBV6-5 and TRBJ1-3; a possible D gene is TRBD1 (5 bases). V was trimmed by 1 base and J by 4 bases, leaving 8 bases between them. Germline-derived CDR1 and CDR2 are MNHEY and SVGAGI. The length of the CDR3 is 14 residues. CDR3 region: CASSYLGPGNTIYF. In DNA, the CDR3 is TGTGCCAGCAGTTACTTGGGGCCCGGAAACACCATATATTTT.

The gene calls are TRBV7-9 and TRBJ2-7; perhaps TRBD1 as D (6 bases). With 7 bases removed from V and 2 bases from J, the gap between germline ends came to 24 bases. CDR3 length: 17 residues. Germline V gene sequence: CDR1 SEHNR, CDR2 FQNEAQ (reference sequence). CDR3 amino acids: CASTRSKGQGTPYEQYF. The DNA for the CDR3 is TGTGCCAGCACCAGAAGTAAGGGGCAGGGGACCCCCTACGAGCAGTACTTC.

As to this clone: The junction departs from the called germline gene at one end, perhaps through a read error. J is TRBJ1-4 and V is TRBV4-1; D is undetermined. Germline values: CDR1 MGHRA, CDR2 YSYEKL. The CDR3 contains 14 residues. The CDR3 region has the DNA TGCGCCAGCAGCCAAGTCATTCCGACGGCCCTTCGGGTTTTT. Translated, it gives CASSQVIPTALRVF.

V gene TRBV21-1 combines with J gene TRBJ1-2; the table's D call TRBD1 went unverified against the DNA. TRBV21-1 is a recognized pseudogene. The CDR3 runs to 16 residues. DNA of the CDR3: TGTGCCAGCAGCAATAGTGGACAGGGGGCATACTATGGCTACACCTTC. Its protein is CASSNSGQGAYYGYTF.

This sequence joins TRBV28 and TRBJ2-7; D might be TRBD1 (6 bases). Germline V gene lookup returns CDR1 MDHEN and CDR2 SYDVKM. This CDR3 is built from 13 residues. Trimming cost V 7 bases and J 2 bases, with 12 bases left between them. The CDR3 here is CASTDRWAYEQYF. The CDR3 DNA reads TGTGCCAGCACAGACAGGTGGGCCTACGAGCAGTACTTC.

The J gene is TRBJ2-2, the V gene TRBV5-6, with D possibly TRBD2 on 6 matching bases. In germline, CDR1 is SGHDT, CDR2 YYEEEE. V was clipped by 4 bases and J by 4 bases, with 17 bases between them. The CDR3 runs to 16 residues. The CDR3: CASSVLGLRSTGELFF. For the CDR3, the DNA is TGTGCCAGCAGCGTGTTGGGACTGAGGTCCACCGGGGAGCTGTTTTTT.

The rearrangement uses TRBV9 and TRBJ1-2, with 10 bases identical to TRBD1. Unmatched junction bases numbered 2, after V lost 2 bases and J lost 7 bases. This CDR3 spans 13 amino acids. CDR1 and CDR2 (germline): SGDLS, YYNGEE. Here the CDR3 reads CASSVGDRGGYTF. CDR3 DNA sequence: TGTGCCAGCAGCGTTGGGGACAGGGGTGGCTACACCTTC.